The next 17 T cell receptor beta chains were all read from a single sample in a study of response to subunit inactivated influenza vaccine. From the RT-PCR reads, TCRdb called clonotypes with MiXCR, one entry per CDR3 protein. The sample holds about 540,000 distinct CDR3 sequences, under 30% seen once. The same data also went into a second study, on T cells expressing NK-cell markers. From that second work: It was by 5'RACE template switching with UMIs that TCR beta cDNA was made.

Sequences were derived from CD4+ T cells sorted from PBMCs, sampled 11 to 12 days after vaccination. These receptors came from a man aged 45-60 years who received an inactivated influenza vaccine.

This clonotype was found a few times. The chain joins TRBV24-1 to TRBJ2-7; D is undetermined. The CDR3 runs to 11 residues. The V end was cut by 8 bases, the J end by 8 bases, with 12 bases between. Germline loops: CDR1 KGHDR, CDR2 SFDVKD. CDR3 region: CATNDGIKQYF. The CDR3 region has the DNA TGTGCCACCAACGACGGAATAAAGCAGTACTTC.

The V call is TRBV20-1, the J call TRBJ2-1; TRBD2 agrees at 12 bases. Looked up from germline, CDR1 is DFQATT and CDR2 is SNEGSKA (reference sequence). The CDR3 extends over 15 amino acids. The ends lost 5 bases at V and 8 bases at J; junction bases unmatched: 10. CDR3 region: CSAPLAGGPKDEQFF. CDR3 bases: TGCAGTGCTCCGCTAGCGGGAGGGCCCAAGGATGAGCAGTTCTTC.

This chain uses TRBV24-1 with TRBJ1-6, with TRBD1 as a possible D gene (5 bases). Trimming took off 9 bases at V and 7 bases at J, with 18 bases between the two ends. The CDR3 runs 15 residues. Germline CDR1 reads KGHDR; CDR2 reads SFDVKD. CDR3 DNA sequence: TGTGCCACCCCCCAACAGGATCTTAGGAATTCACCCCTCCACTTT. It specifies CATPQQDLRNSPLHF.

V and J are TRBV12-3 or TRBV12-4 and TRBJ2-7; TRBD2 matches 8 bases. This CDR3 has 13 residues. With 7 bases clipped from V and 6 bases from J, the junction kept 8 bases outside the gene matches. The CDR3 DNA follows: TGTGCCAGCAACGGGGTCGGGGGGGGCGAGCAGTACTTC. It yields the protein CASNGVGGGEQYF.

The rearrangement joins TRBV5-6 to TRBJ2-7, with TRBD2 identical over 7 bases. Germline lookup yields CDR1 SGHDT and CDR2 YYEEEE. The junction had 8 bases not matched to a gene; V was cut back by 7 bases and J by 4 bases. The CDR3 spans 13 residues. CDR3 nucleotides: TGTGCCAGCCCTAGGGAGGGTTCGTACGAGCAGTACTTC. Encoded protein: CASPREGSYEQYF.

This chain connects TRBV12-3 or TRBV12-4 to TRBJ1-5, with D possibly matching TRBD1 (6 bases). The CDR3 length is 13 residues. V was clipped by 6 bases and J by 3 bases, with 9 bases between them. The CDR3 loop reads CASRNRVNQPQHF. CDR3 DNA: TGTGCCAGCAGGAACAGGGTCAATCAGCCCCAGCATTTT.

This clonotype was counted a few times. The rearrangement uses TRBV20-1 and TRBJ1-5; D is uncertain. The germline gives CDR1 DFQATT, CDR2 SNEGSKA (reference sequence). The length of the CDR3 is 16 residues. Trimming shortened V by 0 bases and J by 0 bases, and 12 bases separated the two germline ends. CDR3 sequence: CSARDRLAVSNQPQHF. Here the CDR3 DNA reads TGCAGTGCTAGAGATCGGCTGGCAGTTAGCAATCAGCCCCAGCATTTT.

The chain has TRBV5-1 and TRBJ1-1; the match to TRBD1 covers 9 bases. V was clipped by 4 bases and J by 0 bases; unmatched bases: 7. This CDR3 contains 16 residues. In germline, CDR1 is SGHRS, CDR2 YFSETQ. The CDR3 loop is CASSQGQGPLNTEAFF. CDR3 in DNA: TGCGCCAGCAGCCAAGGACAGGGGCCTCTGAACACTGAAGCTTTCTTT.

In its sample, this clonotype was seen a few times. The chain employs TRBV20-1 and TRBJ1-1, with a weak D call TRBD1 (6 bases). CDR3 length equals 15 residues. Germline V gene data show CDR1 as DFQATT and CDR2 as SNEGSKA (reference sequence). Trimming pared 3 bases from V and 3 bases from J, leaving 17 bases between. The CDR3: CSASVGAGMDTEAFF. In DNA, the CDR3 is TGCAGTGCTAGTGTGGGGGCTGGGATGGACACTGAAGCTTTCTTT.

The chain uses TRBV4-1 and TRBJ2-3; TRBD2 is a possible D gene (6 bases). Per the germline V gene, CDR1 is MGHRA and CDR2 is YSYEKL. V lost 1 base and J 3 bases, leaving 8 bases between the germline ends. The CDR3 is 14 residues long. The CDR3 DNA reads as TGCGCCAGCAGCCAAGTGCGGGGAACAGATACGCAGTATTTT. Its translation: CASSQVRGTDTQYF.

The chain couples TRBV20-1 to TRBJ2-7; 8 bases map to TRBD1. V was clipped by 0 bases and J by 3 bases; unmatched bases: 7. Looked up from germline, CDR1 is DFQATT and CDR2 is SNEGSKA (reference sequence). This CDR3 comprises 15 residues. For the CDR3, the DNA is TGCAGTGCTAGAGATGTTCGGACAGGGAGCTACGAGCAGTACTTC. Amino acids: CSARDVRTGSYEQYF.

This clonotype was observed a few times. CDR3 amino acids: CASQVTGMGNEKLFF. The DNA for the CDR3 is TGCGCCAGCCAAGTAACAGGGATGGGTAATGAAAAACTGTTTTTT. The chain combines TRBV5-1 with TRBJ1-4; perhaps TRBD1 as D (6 bases). The CDR3 length is 15 residues. The V gene lost 7 bases and the J gene lost 4 bases, with 17 bases spanning the gap. CDR1 and CDR2 from the germline V gene are SGHRS and YFSETQ.

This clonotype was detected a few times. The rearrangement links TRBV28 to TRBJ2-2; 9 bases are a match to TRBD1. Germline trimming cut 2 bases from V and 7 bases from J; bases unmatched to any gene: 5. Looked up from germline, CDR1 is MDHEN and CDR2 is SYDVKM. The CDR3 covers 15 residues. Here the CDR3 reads CASSLAGQGSGELFF. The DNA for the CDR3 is TGTGCCAGCAGTTTAGCGGGACAGGGCAGCGGGGAGCTGTTTTTT.

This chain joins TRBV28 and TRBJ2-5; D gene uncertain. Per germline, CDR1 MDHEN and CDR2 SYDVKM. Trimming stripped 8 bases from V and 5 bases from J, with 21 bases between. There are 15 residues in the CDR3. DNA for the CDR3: TGTGCCAGCCTACAACTGGGCAGGCCCCGGGAGACCCAGTACTTC. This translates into CASLQLGRPRETQYF.

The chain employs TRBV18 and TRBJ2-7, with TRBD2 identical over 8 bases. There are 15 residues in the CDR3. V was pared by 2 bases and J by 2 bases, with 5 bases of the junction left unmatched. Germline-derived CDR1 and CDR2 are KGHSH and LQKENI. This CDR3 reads CASSPSLAGTYEQYF. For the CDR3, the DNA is TGTGCCAGCTCACCAAGCCTAGCGGGTACCTACGAGCAGTACTTC.

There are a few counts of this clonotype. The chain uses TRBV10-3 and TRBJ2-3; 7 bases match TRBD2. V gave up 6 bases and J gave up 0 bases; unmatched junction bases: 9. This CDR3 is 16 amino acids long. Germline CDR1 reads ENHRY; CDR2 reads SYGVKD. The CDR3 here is CAISPKSGVSTDTQYF. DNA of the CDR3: TGTGCCATCAGCCCCAAAAGCGGGGTGAGCACAGATACGCAGTATTTT.

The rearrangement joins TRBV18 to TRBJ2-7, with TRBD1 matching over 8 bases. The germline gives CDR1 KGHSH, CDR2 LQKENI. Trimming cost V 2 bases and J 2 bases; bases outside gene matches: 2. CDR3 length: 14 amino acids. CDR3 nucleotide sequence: TGTGCCAGCTCACCAACAGGGGGAACCTACGAGCAGTACTTC. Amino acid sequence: CASSPTGGTYEQYF.